The 21 T cell receptor beta chains below all came from one sample that was sequenced in a study of CD8+ T cells in alopecia areata. As for treatment: oral pan-JAK inhibitor, 5-10 mg twice daily. In each case, RNA was isolated and then reverse transcribed into cDNA as the sequencing template. Here immunoSEQ multiplex PCR was the method, and the copy in TCRdb shows in-frame clones only, minus some. In the table there are 150,000 to 200,000 clones, approximately 57% of which are singletons. This sample comprised CD4+ T cells sorted from blood, obtained at week 24, from a patient treated with tofacitinib. These receptor sequences come from a human donor with alopecia areata.

The chain employs TRBV29-1 and TRBJ2-7, with 7 bases fitting TRBD1. The CDR3 consists of 12 residues. The V segment lost 6 bases and the J segment 5 bases; nucleotides outside the gene matches: 7. Germline assignment: CDR1 SQVTM and CDR2 ANQGSEA. CDR3 bases: TGCAGCGTGGGGCGCACAGGGGACGAGCAGTACTTC. This encodes CSVGRTGDEQYF.

Points on this clone: This sample includes further DNA sequences coding for the same CDR3. The genes are TRBV7-6 and TRBJ2-5, with D unresolved. The CDR3 is made up of 12 amino acids. Germline CDR1 and CDR2: SGHVS and FNYEAQ. The V end was cut by 1 base, the J end by 5 bases, with 5 bases between. The DNA for the CDR3 is TGTGCCAGCAGCTTAGTTGGGGAGACCCAGTACTTC. Its translation is CASSLVGETQYF.

The chain couples TRBV29-1 to TRBJ2-5; perhaps TRBD2 as D (5 bases). Germline CDR1 reads SQVTM; CDR2 reads ANQGSEA. The CDR3 contains 13 residues. V gave up 6 bases and J gave up 6 bases, with 17 bases separating them. The CDR3: CSVAGRAVKTQYF. In DNA form, the CDR3 reads TGCAGCGTGGCTGGGCGGGCCGTTAAGACCCAGTACTTC.

This clone appeared a few times. The chain uses TRBV18 and TRBJ2-5; 7 nucleotides line up with TRBD1. The CDR3 runs to 15 residues. V lost 0 bases, J lost 2 bases, and 3 bases stayed unmatched. Germline lookup yields CDR1 KGHSH and CDR2 LQKENI. CDR3 DNA: TGTGCCAGCTCACCACCGTTACAGGGGCAAGAGACCCAGTACTTC. Translated: CASSPPLQGQETQYF.

This clone came up a few times. The V gene is TRBV28, the J gene TRBJ1-1, with TRBD1 matching 10 bases. CDR1 MDHEN and CDR2 SYDVKM come from the germline V gene. V shed 6 bases and J 11 bases; nucleotides not matched to a gene: 3. The CDR3 runs 11 residues. CDR3 nucleotides: TGTGCCAGCAGGGGACAGGGGACGGCTTTCTTT. Translation: CASRGQGTAFF.

With regard to this clone: The same CDR3 is also encoded by other DNA sequences in this sample. The gene calls are TRBV29-1 and TRBJ1-2, with D unresolved. This CDR3 has 11 residues. Germline CDR1 SQVTM, CDR2 ANQGSEA. V lost 3 bases to trimming and J lost 5 bases, with 7 bases between them. The CDR3 DNA follows: TGCAGCGTTGAGTCCGGTTATGGCTACACCTTC. Amino acid sequence: CSVESGYGYTF.

This clone was detected a few times. This chain uses TRBV29-1 with TRBJ2-5, with 12 bases fitting TRBD1. Trimming removed 4 bases from V and 1 base from J; junction bases left unmatched: 4. The CDR3 covers 15 residues. Germline values: CDR1 SQVTM, CDR2 ANQGSEA. The CDR3 coding sequence is TGCAGCGTTGTGGGACAGGGGGCTCGCCAAGAGACCCAGTACTTC. Its protein product is CSVVGQGARQETQYF.

The rearrangement joins TRBV15 to TRBJ1-2, with D perhaps TRBD1 (5 bases). The CDR3 covers 14 residues. Germline V gives CDR1 LNHNV, CDR2 YYDKDF (reference sequence). Trimming left V 3 bases short and J 2 bases short, with 10 bases between. The CDR3 DNA reads as TGTGCCACCAGCAGGCCTGGGGGAAACTATGGCTACACCTTC. This codes for CATSRPGGNYGYTF.

This clone was counted a few times. The V and J genes are TRBV30 and TRBJ2-3, with a tentative D call TRBD1 (6 bases). V was trimmed by 3 bases and J by 1 base, leaving 11 bases between them. The CDR3 spans 14 residues. The V gene's germline CDR1 is GTSNPN and CDR2 SVGIG (reference sequence). The CDR3 DNA reads TGTGCCTGGAGGTCAGGGGCCGGCACAGATACGCAGTATTTT. It translates to CAWRSGAGTDTQYF.

The genes are TRBV29-1 and TRBJ2-2; the D gene is possibly TRBD1 (5 bases). Germline V gene data show CDR1 as SQVTM and CDR2 as ANQGSEA. V was trimmed by 2 bases and J by 0 bases, leaving 7 bases between them. The CDR3 sequence is 14 residues long. The CDR3 loop is CSVERGSNTGELFF. DNA for the CDR3: TGCAGCGTTGAAAGGGGTTCGAACACCGGGGAGCTGTTTTTT.

This clone was picked up a small number of times. V is TRBV19 and J is TRBJ2-2; D unclear. The germline V gene encodes CDR1 LNHDA and CDR2 SQIVND (reference sequence). This CDR3 contains 15 residues. V was clipped by 3 bases and J by 4 bases, with 12 bases between them. The CDR3 nucleotides are TGTGCCAGTAGTATGGGATCTTTCCCCACCGGGGAGCTGTTTTTT. It encodes CASSMGSFPTGELFF.

The chain carries TRBV6-5 and TRBJ2-7, with TRBD2 identical over 10 bases. CDR1 is MNHEY and CDR2 is SVGAGI in the germline V gene. The CDR3 totals 14 residues. The V and J ends lost 8 bases and 10 bases, in that order; junction bases with no gene match: 14. The CDR3: CASGTTSGSTFQYF. The CDR3 DNA reads TGTGCCAGCGGTACGACTAGCGGGTCTACGTTTCAGTACTTC.

Only a few counts were recorded for this clone. This chain uses TRBV7-2 with TRBJ2-7; D perhaps matches TRBD2 (5 bases). The CDR3 contains 13 residues. Germline CDR1 SGHTA, CDR2 FQGNSA. Between the trimmed V and J ends, which lost 4 bases and 7 bases, there was a span of 14 bases. The CDR3 sequence: CASSSRTGPEQYF. In DNA, the CDR3 is TGTGCCAGCAGCTCTCGGACTGGACCGGAGCAGTACTTC. Supplemented by reference TRBV7-2 and TRBJ2-7, the full variable domain reads GAGVSQSPSNKVTEKGKDVELRCDPISGHTALYWYRQSLGQGLEFLIYFQGNSAPDKSGLPSDRFSAERTGGSVSTLTIQRTQQEDSAVYLCASSSRTGPEQYFGPGTRLTVT.

This clone was picked up a small number of times. The V gene is TRBV19, the J gene TRBJ1-5; D is unclear. Per the germline V gene, CDR1 is LNHDA and CDR2 is SQIVND (reference sequence). The CDR3 sequence is 13 residues long. V gave up 8 bases and J gave up 3 bases, with 11 bases separating them. CDR3 protein: CASGRALNQPQHF. The CDR3 region has the DNA TGTGCCAGTGGGAGGGCCCTCAATCAGCCCCAGCATTTT.

V is TRBV30 and J is TRBJ1-1; 7 positions agree with TRBD1. The CDR3 has 14 residues. Trimming removed 4 bases from V and 0 bases from J; junction bases left unmatched: 5. CDR1 GTSNPN and CDR2 SVGIG come from the germline V gene (reference sequence). The CDR3 bases are TGTGCCTGGACCGTGGGACAGATGAACACTGAAGCTTTCTTT. It codes for CAWTVGQMNTEAFF.

This CDR3 reads CAWSLWTGVSTEAFF. The CDR3 DNA reads as TGTGCCTGGAGTTTATGGACAGGGGTGAGCACTGAAGCTTTCTTT. The V gene is TRBV30, the J gene TRBJ1-1; TRBD1 aligns across 9 bases. CDR3 length equals 15 residues. Germline CDR1 reads GTSNPN; CDR2 reads SVGIG (reference sequence). Trimming removed 2 bases from V and 4 bases from J; junction bases left unmatched: 8.

J is TRBJ1-2 and V is TRBV29-1; perhaps TRBD1 as D (5 bases). With 7 bases removed from V and 3 bases from J, the gap between germline ends came to 12 bases. The CDR3 extends over 12 amino acids. Per the germline V gene, CDR1 is SQVTM and CDR2 is ANQGSEA. CDR3 in amino acids: CSEGRADYGYTF. In DNA form, the CDR3 reads TGCAGCGAGGGCAGGGCCGACTATGGCTACACCTTC.

The gene calls are TRBV6-5 and TRBJ2-3; 11 positions match TRBD2. In germline, CDR1 is MNHEY, CDR2 SVGAGI. The V gene end was trimmed by 3 bases and the J gene end by 6 bases; junction bases not matched to a gene: 5. The CDR3 sequence is 15 residues long. The CDR3 loop reads CASSYSGGVADTQYF. The CDR3 DNA reads TGTGCCAGCAGTTATAGCGGGGGGGTGGCTGATACGCAGTATTTT.

The chain employs TRBV4-2 and TRBJ1-5; D is unresolved. This CDR3 is built from 15 residues. The V and J ends lost 0 bases and 3 bases respectively, with 9 bases between them. Germline lookup yields CDR1 LGHNA and CDR2 YNFKEQ. The CDR3: CASSQDGQANQPQHF. CDR3 DNA sequence: TGTGCCAGCAGCCAAGACGGCCAGGCCAATCAGCCCCAGCATTTT.

This chain connects TRBV20-1 to TRBJ1-2; D is undetermined. The V end was cut by 3 bases, the J end by 4 bases, with 6 bases between. Per the germline V gene, CDR1 is DFQATT and CDR2 is SNEGSKA (reference sequence). There are 11 residues in the CDR3. CDR3 amino acids: CSASWSYGYTF. For the CDR3, the DNA is TGCAGTGCTAGTTGGAGCTATGGCTACACCTTC.

The chain combines TRBV11-2 with TRBJ2-7, with D possibly matching TRBD2 (6 bases). Germline V gene lookup returns CDR1 SGHAT and CDR2 FQNNGV. V was cut by 1 base and J by 6 bases, with 16 bases left in between. The CDR3 runs to 15 residues. CDR3 amino acids: CASSLVVTRPIEQYF. The CDR3 bases are TGTGCCAGCAGCTTAGTTGTGACTAGGCCAATCGAGCAGTACTTC.